These T cell receptor beta chains were read from a single sample in a study of cytomegalovirus exposure and HLA in healthy donors. Clones were read by immunoSEQ multiplex PCR, and TCRdb kept only the in-frame ones, dropping some. The repertoire holds about 210,000 clones, with about 80% as singletons. The source material was PBMCs. These receptors all come from a male donor in good health and CMV-seronegative. CDR3s include the opening cysteine and the closing phenylalanine or tryptophan. A D gene is named only where the DNA matches it firmly. For some rows the clone size is stated as once, few or many, or as a class when expanded; others skip it.

clone_size	v_call	d_call	j_call	cdr3_aa	cdr3_nt
few	TRBV6-4	TRBD2	TRBJ2-3	CASSASGNTDTQYF	TGTGCCAGCAGTGCTAGCGGGAATACAGATACGCAGTATTTT
few	TRBV6-1	NA	TRBJ2-5	CASGEYQETQYF	TGTGCCAGCGGGGAGTACCAAGAGACCCAGTACTTC
NA	TRBV29-1	NA	TRBJ1-1	CSFTDTGTEAFF	TGCAGCTTCACGGACACTGGCACTGAAGCTTTCTTT
NA	TRBV27	NA	TRBJ1-2	CASSSPTETNYGYTF	TGTGCCAGCAGTTCCCCGACAGAAACTAACTATGGCTACACCTTC
NA	TRBV27	TRBD1	TRBJ1-2	CASSPHVPGTGGSYGYTF	TGTGCCAGCAGTCCGCATGTTCCAGGGACAGGGGGCAGCTATGGCTACACCTTC
NA	TRBV10-3	NA	TRBJ2-7	CAISDGQYEQYF	TGTGCCATCAGTGACGGACAGTACGAGCAGTACTTC
NA	TRBV6-5	TRBD1	TRBJ2-7	CASSTGGREQYF	TGTGCCAGCAGCACAGGGGGCCGCGAGCAGTACTTC
NA	TRBV27	NA	TRBJ2-7	CASSPIKAGGPTEQYF	TGTGCCAGCAGTCCAATCAAGGCAGGAGGTCCCACCGAGCAGTACTTC
few	TRBV4-3	NA	TRBJ2-7	CASSQGPTGEGYEQYF	TGCGCCAGCAGCCAGGGACCGACAGGAGAAGGTTACGAGCAGTACTTC
NA	TRBV18	NA	TRBJ1-6	CASQTGTSSYNSPLHF	TGTGCCAGCCAGACAGGAACTAGCTCCTATAATTCACCCCTCCACTTT
NA	TRBV4-3	NA	TRBJ2-3	CASSSRGWRGSTDTQYF	TGCGCCAGCAGCTCCAGAGGATGGCGGGGAAGCACAGATACGCAGTATTTT
NA	TRBV6-5	NA	TRBJ2-3	CASSYIRGDTQYF	TGTGCCAGCAGTTACATAAGAGGAGATACGCAGTATTTT
NA	TRBV9	TRBD1	TRBJ2-7	CASSVGTGISYGQYF	TGTGCCAGCAGCGTTGGGACAGGAATTAGCTACGGGCAGTACTTC
NA	TRBV5-1	NA	TRBJ2-3	CASSLEGGYTDTQYF	TGCGCCAGCAGCTTGGAGGGCGGGTACACAGATACGCAGTATTTT
NA	TRBV15	NA	TRBJ1-1	CATSRDRGTEAFF	TGTGCCACCAGCAGAGATCGGGGAACTGAAGCTTTCTTT
NA	TRBV19	NA	TRBJ2-2	CASSNRQPNIGELFF	TGTGCCAGCTCAAACCGACAGCCGAATATCGGGGAGCTGTTTTTT
NA	TRBV27	TRBD1	TRBJ2-7	CASSPYTGGSYEQYF	TGTGCCAGCAGTCCCTACACAGGGGGCTCCTACGAGCAGTACTTC
NA	TRBV7-9	TRBD1	TRBJ2-4	CASSPPTGIAKNIQYF	TGTGCCAGCAGCCCCCCGACAGGGATAGCCAAAAACATTCAGTACTTC
few	TRBV7-3	NA	TRBJ1-2	CASSPRRNILNYGYTF	TGTGCCAGCAGCCCTCGAAGAAACATCCTTAACTATGGCTACACCTTC
NA	TRBV9	NA	TRBJ1-4	CASSVGGSNEKLFF	TGTGCCAGCAGCGTGGGAGGGAGTAATGAAAAACTGTTTTTT
NA	TRBV7-3	TRBD2	TRBJ2-1	CASSSSGLAGDNEQFF	TGTGCCAGCAGCTCCTCGGGACTAGCGGGAGACAATGAGCAGTTCTTC
NA	TRBV6-1	NA	TRBJ2-2	CASSEKAGYGGELFF	TGTGCCAGCAGTGAAAAGGCAGGGTACGGCGGGGAGCTGTTTTTT
medium-sized	TRBV19	NA	TRBJ2-6	CASSFGGASGANVLTF	TGTGCCAGTAGTTTCGGAGGAGCCTCTGGGGCCAACGTCCTGACTTTC
NA	TRBV19	TRBD2	TRBJ2-3	CASSAPSGSTDTQYF	TGTGCCAGTAGTGCTCCTAGCGGGAGCACAGATACGCAGTATTTT
NA	TRBV11-2	NA	TRBJ2-7	CASSFGLRSYEQYF	TGTGCCAGCAGCTTTGGACTACGTTCCTACGAGCAGTACTTC
NA	TRBV9	NA	TRBJ1-4	CASSPSGGPNEKLFF	TGTGCCAGCAGCCCCTCCGGTGGGCCTAATGAAAAACTGTTTTTT
NA	TRBV7-9	NA	TRBJ1-5	CSSSLRGGGNQPQHF	TGTTCCAGCAGCTTACGGGGGGGTGGCAATCAGCCCCAGCATTTT
once	TRBV7-3	NA	TRBJ2-1	CASSWGLGEQFF	TGTGCCAGCAGCTGGGGCCTGGGGGAGCAGTTCTTC
NA	TRBV18	TRBD1	TRBJ2-7	CASSRDRGLYEQYF	TGTGCCAGCTCCCGGGACAGGGGGCTCTACGAGCAGTACTTC
NA	TRBV20-1	NA	TRBJ2-7	CSARDLLEQYF	TGCAGTGCGAGGGATCTGCTCGAGCAGTACTTC
NA	TRBV27	NA	TRBJ2-1	CASSLNRVNEQFF	TGTGCCAGCAGTTTGAATCGCGTCAATGAGCAGTTCTTC
NA	TRBV28	TRBD1	TRBJ2-7	CASSQDRVYPYEQYF	TGTGCCAGCAGCCAAGACAGGGTCTATCCCTACGAGCAGTACTTC
NA	TRBV10-3	TRBD1	TRBJ1-5	CATHEGARESNQPQHF	TGTGCCACGCACGAGGGGGCCCGGGAGAGCAATCAGCCCCAGCATTTT
NA	TRBV9	NA	TRBJ2-3	CASSVVLSEGTDTQYF	TGTGCCAGCAGCGTAGTTCTTAGCGAAGGCACAGATACGCAGTATTTT
NA	TRBV18	TRBD1	TRBJ1-2	CASSPPGQGLGGYTF	TGTGCCAGCTCACCACCCGGACAGGGGCTAGGGGGCTACACCTTC
NA	TRBV5-4	TRBD1	TRBJ2-7	CASSRTGTQGQYF	TGTGCCAGCAGTCGGACAGGGACCCAGGGGCAGTACTTC
NA	TRBV5-1	NA	TRBJ2-7	CASSLAQRYEQYF	TGCGCCAGCAGCTTGGCCCAGCGCTACGAGCAGTACTTC
NA	TRBV6-6	TRBD1	TRBJ1-2	CASSYTGTANYGYTF	TGTGCCAGCAGTTACACCGGGACAGCCAACTATGGCTACACCTTC
once	TRBV7-9	TRBD2	TRBJ2-1	CASSFREGYGNEQFF	TGTGCCAGCAGCTTCAGGGAGGGGTACGGCAATGAGCAGTTCTTC
NA	TRBV29-1	NA	TRBJ2-2	CSAIRQGNTGELFF	TGCAGCGCCATACGCCAGGGTAATACCGGGGAGCTGTTTTTT
NA	TRBV19	TRBD1	TRBJ1-5	CASRTGAYSNQPQHF	TGTGCCAGTAGAACAGGGGCATATAGCAATCAGCCCCAGCATTTT